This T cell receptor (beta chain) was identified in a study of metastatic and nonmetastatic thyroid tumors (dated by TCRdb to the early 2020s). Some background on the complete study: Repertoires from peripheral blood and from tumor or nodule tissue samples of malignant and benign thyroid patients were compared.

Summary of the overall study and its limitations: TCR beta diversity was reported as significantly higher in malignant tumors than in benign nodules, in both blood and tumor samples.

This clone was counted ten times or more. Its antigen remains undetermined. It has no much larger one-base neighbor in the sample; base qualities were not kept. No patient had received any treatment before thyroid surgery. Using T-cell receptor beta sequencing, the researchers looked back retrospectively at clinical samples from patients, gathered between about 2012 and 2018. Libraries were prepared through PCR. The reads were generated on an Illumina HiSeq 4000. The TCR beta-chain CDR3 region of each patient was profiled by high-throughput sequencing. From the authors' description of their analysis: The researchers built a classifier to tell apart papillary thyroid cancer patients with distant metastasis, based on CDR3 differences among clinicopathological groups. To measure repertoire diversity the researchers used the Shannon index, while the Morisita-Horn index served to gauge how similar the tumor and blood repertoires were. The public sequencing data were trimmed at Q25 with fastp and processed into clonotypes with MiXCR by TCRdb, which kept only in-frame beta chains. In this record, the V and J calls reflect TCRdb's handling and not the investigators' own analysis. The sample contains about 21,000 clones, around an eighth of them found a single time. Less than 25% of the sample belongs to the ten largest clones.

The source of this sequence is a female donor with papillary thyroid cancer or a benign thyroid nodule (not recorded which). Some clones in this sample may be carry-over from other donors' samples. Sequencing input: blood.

The base sequence is TGTGCCAGCAGCTTCGTTGGGGAGGAATCCAATCAGCCCCAGCATTTT. This encodes CASSFVGEESNQPQHF. The V and J segments used are TRBV11-2 and TRBJ1-5, with the D gene not clear enough to name. CDR1 SGHAT and CDR2 FQNNGV are derived from the germline V gene. V is clipped by 3 bases and J by 3 bases, and the sequence between their germline boundaries is 15 bases long. From the cysteine through the phenylalanine, the CDR3 covers 16 amino acids. Kept here is only the CDR3 DNA, which spans 48 bases and is read in frame from base 1.